This T cell receptor beta chain was captured by sequencing in a study of cytomegalovirus exposure and HLA in healthy donors. Study information: An earlier analysis found around 120 million unique TCR beta sequences from about 190 million T cells.

Trimming removed 0 bases from V and 0 bases from J, with 13 bases in between. In germline, CDR1 is LNHNV, CDR2 YYDKDF (reference sequence). This CDR3 comprises 17 residues. On this clone: Antigen unknown.

Study results and limitations: The productive fraction for most TCR beta V segments was about 90% or about 30% in an earlier analysis.

Use of 60 Vbeta and 13 Jbeta primers characterized the PCR. Profiled with immunoSEQ multiplex PCR; TCRdb holds only in-frame clones, not every one. Altogether 100,000 to 150,000 clones are present, over 65% being singletons, with the ten largest covering 4%. At the time of sampling, donors were nominally healthy, though unrecorded immune exposures were likely. Sequencing was done on a sample of PBMCs. V is TRBV15 and J is TRBJ2-3, with D unresolved. The receptor was isolated from a man aged 40-49 years in good health and CMV-seropositive. The CDR3 here is CATSRDRATLSTDTQYF. CDR3 DNA sequence: TGTGCCACCAGCAGAGATAGAGCAACTCTTAGCACAGATACGCAGTATTTT.